The next 10 T cell receptor beta chains were all read from a single sample in a study of glioma-infiltrating T cells. TCR alpha and beta CDR3 regions were amplified from RNA using iRepertoire nested multiplex PCR. TCRdb re-analysed the multiplex PCR reads in MiXCR, keeping a single row per CDR3 protein. The sample has roughly 120,000 distinct CDR3 sequences; 25% are singletons. Sequencing was performed on glioma tissue, nonneoplastic brain tissue, or PBMCs (not recorded which). These receptors originate from a human donor with low-grade glioma or glioblastoma, undergoing nonglioma brain surgery, or in good health (not recorded which).

Ten or more counts support this clonotype. The chain links TRBV14 to TRBJ2-3; 7 bases line up with TRBD2. CDR1 is SGHDN, CDR2 FVKESK, per germline. This CDR3 has 15 residues. The V gene end was trimmed by 5 bases and the J gene end by 2 bases; junction bases not matched to a gene: 7. The CDR3 spells CASSGLSGVTDTQYF. The DNA of the CDR3 is TGTGCCAGCAGCGGTCTGAGCGGGGTCACAGATACGCAGTATTTT.

In its sample, this clonotype was seen many times. The chain joins TRBV29-1 to TRBJ1-2; 7 nucleotides agree with TRBD1. The V and J ends lost 7 bases and 2 bases, in that order; junction bases with no gene match: 4. The CDR3 loop spans 12 amino acids. Germline V CDR1 and CDR2: SQVTM, ANQGSEA. CDR3 in DNA: TGCAGCGCCTTGGACAGGAACTATGGCTACACCTTC. Translation gives CSALDRNYGYTF.

This clonotype came up many times. V and J are TRBV7-2 and TRBJ2-5; no clear D. This CDR3 has 13 residues. CDR1 is SGHTA and CDR2 is FQGNSA in the germline V gene. V was clipped by 6 bases and J by 4 bases, with 12 bases between them. The CDR3 DNA follows: TGTGCCAGCAGTACCGTCCGGCCAGAGACCCAGTACTTC. Its protein product is CASSTVRPETQYF.

This clonotype showed up just once. A read error may account for a junction end that differs from germline. This chain links TRBV2 with TRBJ2-3, with D perhaps being TRBD1 or TRBD2 (5 bases each). The CDR3 is made up of 14 amino acids. The germline gives CDR1 SNHLY, CDR2 FYNNEI. CDR3 coding DNA: TGTGCCAGCAGCGGGACGGCTATCACAGGTACGCAGTATTTT. Its translation: CASSGTAITGTQYF.

Ten or more counts support this clonotype. This chain uses TRBV28 with TRBJ2-2, with D perhaps TRBD2 (5 bases). V was pared by 1 base and J by 2 bases, with 8 bases between. CDR3 length: 15 amino acids. Germline-derived CDR1 and CDR2 are MDHEN and SYDVKM. CDR3 amino acids: CASSLFRGNTGELFF. CDR3 sequence (DNA): TGTGCCAGCAGTTTATTTCGGGGTAACACCGGGGAGCTGTTTTTT. Full variable domain (remainder filled in from reference TRBV28 and TRBJ2-2): DVKVTQSSRYLVKRTGEKVFLECVQDMDHENMFWYRQDPGLGLRLIYFSYDVKMKEKGDIPEGYSVSREKKERFSLILESASTNQTSMYLCASSLFRGNTGELFFGEGSRLTVL.

This sequence joins TRBV28 and TRBJ2-5; 7 nucleotides line up with TRBD2. Losses at the gene ends were 5 bases for V and 5 bases for J; bases not matched to a gene: 23. Germline lookup yields CDR1 MDHEN and CDR2 SYDVKM. The CDR3 extends over 19 amino acids. The CDR3 DNA reads TGTGCCAGCAGTGAGAACGCCGGGGAGGGTCGGCAAAGGGACGAGACCCAGTACTTC. Translating gives CASSENAGEGRQRDETQYF.

Comments on this clonotype: A junction end diverges from the germline sequence, so it may reflect a read error. The chain recombines TRBV6-2 or TRBV6-3 with TRBJ1-1, with D tentatively TRBD1 (5 bases). This CDR3 spans 13 amino acids. CDR1 MNHEY and CDR2 SVGEGT come from the germline V gene. The CDR3 loop is CASTEPWGTKAFF. CDR3 sequence (DNA): TGTGCCAGCACCGAACCATGGGGCACTAAAGCTTTCTTT.

The table lists this clonotype with many counts. Written as DNA, the CDR3 is TGTGCCAGCAGCTTCAGGCGGGATCGCGATGAGCAGTTCTTC. Its translation: CASSFRRDRDEQFF. The chain combines TRBV11-1 with TRBJ2-1, with TRBD2 as a possible D gene (6 bases). The CDR3 spans 14 residues. CDR1 SGHAT and CDR2 FQDESV come from the germline V gene (reference sequence). Trimming cost V 3 bases and J 8 bases, with 14 bases left between them.

About this clonotype: A much bigger clone sits one base away, suggesting this may be a read error. J is TRBJ1-5 and V is TRBV7-9; D unclear. There are 13 residues in the CDR3. The V and J ends lost 1 base and 3 bases respectively, with 4 bases between them. The germline CDR1 and CDR2 sequences are SEHNR and FQNEAQ (reference sequence). In nucleotides, the CDR3 is TGTGCCAGCAGCTTAGTTATCAATCAGCCCCAGCATTTT. Translation: CASSLVINQPQHF.

This clonotype was seen only a few times. V and J are TRBV12-2 and TRBJ2-5; the table's D gene call, TRBD2, was not cross checked with the DNA. TRBV12-2 is classified as a pseudogene. CDR3 length: 16 amino acids. The CDR3 here is CASRFPPLAGEETQYF. Here the CDR3 DNA reads TGTGCAAGTCGCTTCCCTCCTCTAGCGGGAGAAGAGACCCAGTACTTC.